This TCR beta chain was recorded in a study of cytomegalovirus exposure and HLA in healthy donors. Broader study findings: When the data were analyzed later, several of the most significant clusters appeared to be linked to common viral pathogens. Upon later analysis, HLA-associated TCR beta chains proved more clonally expanded than other, equally common chains. Rarity held for most TCR sequences, but there were some public TCRs that occurred in many donors. It is likely that the observed cluster of highly shared sequence variants was a sequencing artifact.

Trimming stripped 6 bases from V and 4 bases from J, with 13 bases between. The germline CDR1 and CDR2 sequences are MDHEN and SYDVKM. The CDR3 is 14 amino acids. This clone came up a few times. Its antigen is not identified. A multiplex PCR was run with 60 Vbeta primers and 13 Jbeta primers. Assay: immunoSEQ multiplex PCR; the TCRdb copy retains only in-frame clones and omits some. The profile shows about 170,000 clones, approximately 59% of them singletons. The gene calls are TRBV28 and TRBJ1-5; perhaps TRBD1 as D (5 bases). The receptor was derived from a man aged 35 to 55 in good health and CMV-seronegative. Sequenced sample: PBMCs. CDR3 protein: CASSFTGANQPQHF. CDR3 in DNA: TGTGCCAGCAGCTTTACAGGAGCAAATCAGCCCCAGCATTTT.